This T cell receptor (beta chain) comes out of a study of T-cell memory formation after mild COVID-19. Study as a whole: For the most part, TCR clusters were specific to one donor.

TCRdb ran MiXCR on the 5' RACE reads and lists one entry per CDR3 protein. The repertoire holds under 250,000 distinct CDR3 sequences, with approximately 10% as singletons. Germline V gives CDR1 MNHEY, CDR2 SMNVEV (reference sequence). CDR3 length: 13 amino acids. V dropped 5 bases and J dropped 6; count of bases not matched to a gene: 6. This clonotype was observed a handful of times. Its specificity is not known. The study's findings and limits: Clones shrinking between day 15 and 85 showed a balanced CD4/CD8 split, and those that grew later tilted toward CD4+. For contracting clones, CD4+ ones sat mainly in CM and EM, CD8+ in EMRA. In pre-infection memory, a portion of responding clones appeared, which suggested that cross-reactive memory joined.

The chain employs TRBV27 and TRBJ2-5, with TRBD1 matching over 7 bases. Material: PBMCs or a T cell subset sorted from them (not recorded which). This receptor was obtained from a young man who had mild COVID-19 (a few samples of this study predate the infection). Cell type and time point are not known. Written as DNA, the CDR3 is TGTGCCAGCAGTATGACAGGGCGGAAGACCCAGTACTTC. This gives the protein CASSMTGRKTQYF.